One sample yielded the 25 T cell receptor beta chains listed below, sequenced in a study of blood T cell repertoires in COVID-19. Assay used: immunoSEQ multiplex PCR; TCRdb lists only in-frame clones, some missing. The sample has around 460,000 clones, about 87% seen once. Sequencing used peripheral blood. The receptors come from a man between 18 and 35 years old with COVID-19, enrolled during active disease.

The genes are TRBV2 and TRBJ2-7; D uncertain. The CDR3 is 12 amino acids. The germline V gene encodes CDR1 SNHLY and CDR2 FYNNEI. The V gene lost 3 bases and the J gene lost 3 bases, with 6 bases spanning the gap. CDR3 protein: CASSDHHYEQYF. DNA for the CDR3: TGTGCCAGCAGTGATCATCACTACGAGCAGTACTTC.

The chain uses TRBV5-1 and TRBJ2-5; 7 bases fit TRBD1. The CDR3 is 13 residues long. Looked up from germline, CDR1 is SGHRS and CDR2 is YFSETQ. With V trimmed by 5 bases and J by 0 bases, 1 base remained unmatched. CDR3 region: CASSTGDQETQYF. The CDR3 region has the DNA TGCGCCAGCAGTACAGGGGACCAAGAGACCCAGTACTTC.

The rearrangement uses TRBV24-1 and TRBJ1-5, with 10 bases aligning to TRBD1. The CDR3 length is 17 residues. Germline values: CDR1 KGHDR, CDR2 SFDVKD. J lost 3 bases, V lost 4 bases, and 8 bases had no gene match. The CDR3 bases are TGTGCCACCAGTGACCGGGGACAGGGGCAATTCAATCAGCCCCAGCATTTT. Amino acid sequence: CATSDRGQGQFNQPQHF.

The chain carries TRBV21-1 and TRBJ2-1; the table's TRBD2 call for D was not verified on the DNA. TRBV21-1 is shown as a pseudogene. CDR3 length: 18 amino acids. In nucleotides, the CDR3 is TGTGCCAGCAGCCCCATTAGCGGGGGACCCGATCGGGGCGATGAGCAGTTCTTC. Its translation: CASSPISGGPDRGDEQFF.

The chain carries TRBV25-1 and TRBJ1-6; D uncertain. V was pared by 4 bases and J by 11 bases, with 9 bases between. CDR3 length: 12 amino acids. CDR1 MGHDK and CDR2 SYGVNS come from the germline V gene. In nucleotides, the CDR3 is TGTGCCAGCAGTGGTTCAGAGGCACCCCTCCACTTT. Amino acid sequence: CASSGSEAPLHF.

In its sample, this clone was seen a few times. V gene TRBV27 combines with J gene TRBJ1-3; D ambiguous. CDR3 size: 16 residues. The germline CDR1 and CDR2 sequences are MNHEY and SMNVEV (reference sequence). Trimming left V 3 bases short and J 4 bases short, with 16 bases between. CDR3 nucleotides: TGTGCCAGCAGTTTGGCGGGGAGCACCTGGGGAAACACCATATATTTT. Protein sequence: CASSLAGSTWGNTIYF.

This clone was detected only once. V usage is TRBV19 and J usage is TRBJ1-2, with 7 positions matching TRBD1. Germline V gene lookup returns CDR1 LNHDA and CDR2 SQIVND (reference sequence). This CDR3 spans 15 amino acids. V lost 7 bases and J lost 0; bases outside the gene matches: 8. CDR3 sequence (DNA): TGTGCCAGTACTTCAGGGGACAGTACTAACTATGGCTACACCTTC. This codes for CASTSGDSTNYGYTF. The entire variable domain, with the rest obtained from reference TRBV19 and TRBJ1-2, is as follows: DGGITQSPKYLFRKEGQNVTLSCEQNLNHDAMYWYRQDPGQGLRLIYYSQIVNDFQKGDIAEGYSVSREKKESFPLTVTSAQKNPTAFYLCASTSGDSTNYGYTFGSGTRLTVV.

The chain employs TRBV10-3 and TRBJ2-1; 8 positions match TRBD1. The CDR3 contains 14 residues. With 5 bases clipped from V and 10 bases from J, the junction kept 10 bases outside the gene matches. Germline lookup yields CDR1 ENHRY and CDR2 SYGVKD. As DNA, the CDR3 is TGTGCCATCAGTCCCGTGGACAGGGTGGAAGAGCAGTTCTTC. Residues: CAISPVDRVEEQFF.

This chain joins TRBV6-5 and TRBJ1-2; D uncertain. V lost 4 bases to trimming and J lost 1 base, with 7 bases between them. Germline CDR1 and CDR2: MNHEY and SVGAGI. The CDR3 consists of 13 residues. The CDR3 here is CASSSRDNYGYTF. CDR3 DNA: TGTGCCAGCAGTTCCCGAGATAACTATGGCTACACCTTC.

V is TRBV29-1 and J is TRBJ2-2; D remains ambiguous. CDR3 size: 14 residues. Germline V gives CDR1 SQVTM, CDR2 ANQGSEA. V lost 4 bases, J lost 0 bases, and 9 bases lay in between. The CDR3 DNA reads TGCAGCGTTGCCCAGGCAGCGAACACCGGGGAGCTGTTTTTT. Translation: CSVAQAANTGELFF.

This clone was detected only once. The genes are TRBV30 and TRBJ2-3; D is uncertain. V was pared by 5 bases and J by 1 base, with 10 bases between. The CDR3 covers 13 residues. In germline, CDR1 is GTSNPN, CDR2 SVGIG (reference sequence). Here the CDR3 DNA reads TGTGCCTGGGAGCCCCGGGGCACAGATACGCAGTATTTT. Its protein is CAWEPRGTDTQYF. The full variable domain, rest sourced from reference TRBV30 and TRBJ2-3, is SQTIHQWPATLVQPVGSPLSLECTVEGTSNPNLYWYRQAAGRGLQLLFYSVGIGQISSEVPQNLSASRPQDRQFILSSKKLLLSDSGFYLCAWEPRGTDTQYFGPGTRLTVL.

The chain couples TRBV11-3 to TRBJ2-3; 13 bases line up with TRBD2. The CDR3 consists of 16 residues. V gave up 5 bases and J gave up 5 bases; unmatched junction bases: 7. Per germline, CDR1 SGHNT and CDR2 YENEEA. The CDR3 region is CASSPGTSGIEDTQYF. The CDR3 nucleotides read TGTGCCAGCAGCCCGGGGACTAGCGGGATTGAAGATACGCAGTATTTT.

V usage is TRBV24-1 and J usage is TRBJ2-1; TRBD2 matches 12 bases. Germline loops: CDR1 KGHDR, CDR2 SFDVKD. This CDR3 region has 16 residues. The ends lost 4 bases at V and 9 bases at J; junction bases unmatched: 9. The CDR3 coding sequence is TGTGCCACCAGTGACCGTACTAGCGGGAGGCTCGCTGAGCAGTTCTTC. Amino acid sequence: CATSDRTSGRLAEQFF.

The genes are TRBV9 and TRBJ1-2; 8 positions match TRBD1. Per the germline V gene, CDR1 is SGDLS and CDR2 is YYNGEE. V shed 5 bases, J shed 6 bases, and the junction held 6 bases outside the gene matches. The CDR3 extends over 13 amino acids. This chain's CDR3 is CASSRTGSDGYTF. CDR3 nucleotides: TGTGCCAGCAGTAGGACAGGGAGTGATGGCTACACCTTC.

As to this clone: Other DNA sequences of this sample code for an identical CDR3. The chain has TRBV7-9 and TRBJ2-7; D not resolved. V gave up 3 bases and J gave up 3 bases, with 6 bases separating them. Germline assignment: CDR1 SEHNR and CDR2 FQNEAQ (reference sequence). CDR3 length equals 12 residues. In DNA form, the CDR3 reads TGTGCCAGCAGCTTTACCGGCTACGAGCAGTACTTC. Its protein product is CASSFTGYEQYF.

V usage is TRBV11-2 and J usage is TRBJ1-2; 7 bases match TRBD1. The V segment lost 5 bases and the J segment 6 bases; nucleotides outside the gene matches: 12. CDR1 and CDR2 from the germline V gene are SGHAT and FQNNGV. The CDR3 length is 15 residues. The CDR3: CASSTYRGHLDGYTF. The CDR3 nucleotides are TGTGCCAGCAGCACTTACAGGGGTCACTTGGATGGCTACACCTTC.

The V gene is TRBV7-9, the J gene TRBJ2-7; no firm D call. Germline V CDR1 and CDR2: SEHNR, FQNEAQ (reference sequence). The CDR3 is 11 amino acids. V lost 1 base and J 8 bases, leaving 6 bases between the germline ends. CDR3: CASSLGGKQYF. For the CDR3, the DNA is TGTGCCAGCAGCTTAGGTGGCAAGCAGTACTTC.

The chain has TRBV5-1 and TRBJ2-1; 7 positions match TRBD2. The length of the CDR3 is 14 residues. The V and J ends lost 4 bases and 7 bases, in that order; junction bases with no gene match: 8. Germline lookup yields CDR1 SGHRS and CDR2 YFSETQ. The CDR3 bases are TGCGCCAGCAGCCCAGAAGCGGGGCGGAATGAGCAGTTCTTC. As protein: CASSPEAGRNEQFF. The variable domain in full, completed from reference TRBV5-1 and TRBJ2-1, reads KAGVTQTPRYLIKTRGQQVTLSCSPISGHRSVSWYQQTPGQGLQFLFEYFSETQRNKGNFPGRFSGRQFSNSRSEMNVSTLELGDSALYLCASSPEAGRNEQFFGPGTRLTVL.

The chain has TRBV30 and TRBJ2-5; TRBD1 matches at 10 bases. V lost 4 bases and J lost 4; bases outside the gene matches: 6. The length of the CDR3 is 14 residues. Germline CDR1 and CDR2: GTSNPN and SVGIG (reference sequence). CDR3 in amino acids: CAWTPGQGTETQYF. DNA of the CDR3: TGTGCCTGGACTCCGGGACAGGGGACAGAGACCCAGTACTTC.

This clone was seen more than once but under ten times. This sequence joins TRBV7-7 and TRBJ2-7; tentatively, D is TRBD1 (5 bases). The CDR3 extends over 13 amino acids. The germline CDR1 and CDR2 sequences are SSHAT and FNYEAQ (reference sequence). Trimming cost V 1 base and J 3 bases, with 7 bases left between them. The CDR3 coding sequence is TGTGCCAGCAGCTTAGACCAGGGCTACGAGCAGTACTTC. Protein sequence: CASSLDQGYEQYF.

The chain carries TRBV6-5 and TRBJ2-7; D is possibly TRBD1 (5 bases). The V end lost 6 bases, the J end lost 4 bases, and 13 bases lay between the germline ends. Germline V gives CDR1 MNHEY, CDR2 SVGAGI. This CDR3 contains 13 residues. CDR3 sequence: CASSQGSRYEQYF. The CDR3 coding sequence is TGTGCCAGCAGCCAGGGTAGCAGGTACGAGCAGTACTTC.

CDR3 sequence reads: CASGLVQLIAGGYNEQFF. CDR3 sequence (DNA): TGTGCTAGTGGTTTGGTACAACTAATAGCGGGGGGCTACAATGAGCAGTTCTTC. The J gene is TRBJ2-1, the V gene TRBV12-5; 10 bases are a match to TRBD2. CDR1 LGHNT and CDR2 FRNRAP come from the germline V gene. With 0 bases clipped from V and 3 bases from J, the junction kept 8 bases outside the gene matches. The CDR3 is made up of 18 amino acids.

This clone was counted a single time. V is TRBV4-1 and J is TRBJ2-1, with 15 bases identical to TRBD2. The V segment lost 11 bases and the J segment 5 bases; nucleotides outside the gene matches: 4. The germline gives CDR1 MGHRA, CDR2 YSYEKL. This CDR3 has 14 amino acids. The CDR3 DNA is TGCGCCTCAGGGACTAGCGGGGGGAACAATGAGCAGTTCTTC. Protein sequence: CASGTSGGNNEQFF.

The V and J genes are TRBV3-1 (or the pseudogene TRBV3-2) and TRBJ1-6; D might be TRBD1 (5 bases). The CDR3 runs 15 residues. Germline V gene lookup returns CDR1 LGHDT and CDR2 YNNKEL (reference sequence). V was trimmed by 1 base and J by 9 bases, leaving 13 bases between them. In DNA form, the CDR3 reads TGTGCCAGCAGCCAAGCTGCAGGGCTTAGTTCACCCCTCCACTTT. Translation: CASSQAAGLSSPLHF.

The chain joins TRBV24-1 to TRBJ2-6, with TRBD2 identical over 8 bases. V lost 5 bases, J lost 2 bases, and 10 bases stayed unmatched. The CDR3 sequence is 18 residues long. Germline V CDR1 and CDR2: KGHDR, SFDVKD. CDR3 loop: CATSAGGIWEAGANVLTF. The CDR3 DNA reads as TGTGCCACCAGTGCGGGGGGGATCTGGGAGGCTGGGGCCAACGTCCTGACTTTC.